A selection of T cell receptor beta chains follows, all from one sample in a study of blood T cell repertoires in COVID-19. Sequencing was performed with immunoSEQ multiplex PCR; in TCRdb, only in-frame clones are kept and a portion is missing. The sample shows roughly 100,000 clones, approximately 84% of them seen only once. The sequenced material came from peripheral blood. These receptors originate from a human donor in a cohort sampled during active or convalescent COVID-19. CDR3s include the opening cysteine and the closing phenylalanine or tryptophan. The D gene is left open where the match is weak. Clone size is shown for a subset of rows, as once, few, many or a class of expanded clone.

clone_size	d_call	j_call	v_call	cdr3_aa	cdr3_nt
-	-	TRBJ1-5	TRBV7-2	CASSLASGFNQPQHF	TGTGCCAGCAGCTTAGCTTCAGGCTTTAATCAGCCCCAGCATTTT
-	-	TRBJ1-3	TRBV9	CASSVAPTGVRAGNTIYF	TGTGCCAGCAGCGTAGCTCCTACAGGAGTCCGGGCTGGAAACACCATATATTTT
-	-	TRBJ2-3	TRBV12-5	CASGLLRGTQYF	TGTGCTAGTGGTCTCCTCCGAGGTACGCAGTATTTT
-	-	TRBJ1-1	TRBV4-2	CASSLLNTEAFF	TGTGCCAGCAGCCTCTTGAACACTGAAGCTTTCTTT
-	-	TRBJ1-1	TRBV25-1	CASSQQGSTEAFF	TGTGCCAGCAGTCAGCAGGGGTCGACTGAAGCTTTCTTT
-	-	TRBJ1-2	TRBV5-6	CASSTPGGGFNYGYTF	TGTGCCAGCAGCACCCCGGGCGGGGGGTTTAACTATGGCTACACCTTC
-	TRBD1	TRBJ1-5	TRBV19	CASSISRGQWMQPQHF	TGTGCCAGTAGTATAAGTAGGGGACAGTGGATGCAGCCCCAGCATTTT
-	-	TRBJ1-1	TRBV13	CASSLPLRGMNTEAFF	TGTGCCAGCAGCTTACCGCTCCGGGGGATGAACACTGAAGCTTTCTTT
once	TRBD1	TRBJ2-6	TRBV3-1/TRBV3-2	CASSQGDRGLGSGANVLTF	TGTGCCAGCAGCCAAGGGGACAGGGGGCTCGGCTCTGGGGCCAACGTCCTGACTTTC
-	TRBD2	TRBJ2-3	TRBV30	CAWSVLSGETDTQYF	TGTGCCTGGAGTGTACTTAGCGGGGAAACAGATACGCAGTATTTT
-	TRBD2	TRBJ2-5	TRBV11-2	CASTPGVAGTQETQYF	TGTGCCAGCACCCCCGGGGTAGCGGGGACCCAAGAGACCCAGTACTTC
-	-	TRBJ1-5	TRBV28	CASSRPSGGDNQPQHF	TGTGCCAGCAGTCGGCCTTCGGGGGGAGACAATCAGCCCCAGCATTTT
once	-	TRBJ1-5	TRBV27	CASSARGTGNQPQHF	TGTGCCAGCAGTGCCCGGGGAACCGGCAATCAGCCCCAGCATTTT
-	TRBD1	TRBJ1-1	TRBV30	CAWSPDRAAEAFF	TGTGCCTGGAGTCCCGACAGGGCCGCTGAAGCTTTCTTT
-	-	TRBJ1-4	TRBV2	CASNREGPRGTNEKLFF	TGTGCCAGCAACCGAGAGGGCCCCAGGGGAACTAATGAAAAACTGTTTTTT
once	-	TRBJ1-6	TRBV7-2	CASSSLANSPLHF	TGTGCCAGCAGCTCTTTGGCCAATTCACCCCTCCACTTT
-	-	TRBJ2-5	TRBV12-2	CASRDRVETQYF	TGTGCAAGTCGGGACAGGGTGGAGACCCAGTACTTC
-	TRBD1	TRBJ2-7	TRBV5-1	CASSLAGQGKGANYEQYF	TGCGCCAGCAGCTTGGCGGGACAGGGAAAGGGGGCAAACTACGAGCAGTACTTC
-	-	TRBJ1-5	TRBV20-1	CSASSGNQPQHF	TGCAGTGCTAGTTCAGGAAATCAGCCCCAGCATTTT
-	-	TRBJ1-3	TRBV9	CASTPGAPSGNTIYF	TGTGCCAGCACCCCAGGGGCCCCCTCTGGAAACACCATATATTTT
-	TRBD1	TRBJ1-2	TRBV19	CASRDRGQGWGYTF	TGTGCCAGTAGGGACAGGGGGCAAGGATGGGGCTACACCTTC
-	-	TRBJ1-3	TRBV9	CASSVEGDSGNTIYF	TGTGCCAGCAGCGTAGAAGGGGACTCGGGAAACACCATATATTTT
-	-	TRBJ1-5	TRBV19	CASSSQAGQPQHF	TGTGCCAGTAGTTCCCAGGCCGGTCAGCCCCAGCATTTT
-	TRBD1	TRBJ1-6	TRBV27	CASKPIGTGHNSPLHF	TGTGCCAGCAAGCCGATTGGGACAGGGCATAATTCACCCCTCCACTTT
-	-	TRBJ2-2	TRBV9	CASSTTSTPRGGELFF	TGTGCCAGCAGCACCACTAGTACCCCCAGAGGCGGGGAGCTGTTTTTT
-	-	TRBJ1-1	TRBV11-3	CASSLDLEGVTEAFF	TGTGCCAGCAGCTTAGATCTAGAGGGGGTCACTGAAGCTTTCTTT
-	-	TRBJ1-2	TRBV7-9	CASSREAGRNYGYTF	TGTGCCAGCAGCCGTGAGGCAGGGCGGAACTATGGCTACACCTTC
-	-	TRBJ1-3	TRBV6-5	CASRYSGGNTIYF	TGTGCCAGCAGGTATAGCGGTGGAAACACCATATATTTT
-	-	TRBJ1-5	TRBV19	CASSPINQPQHF	TGTGCCAGTAGTCCCATTAATCAGCCCCAGCATTTT
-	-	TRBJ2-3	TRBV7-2	CASSVGPKFTDTQYF	TGTGCCAGCAGCGTAGGGCCAAAGTTCACAGATACGCAGTATTTT
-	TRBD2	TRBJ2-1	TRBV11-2	CASSLRAGGVHEQFF	TGTGCCAGCAGCCTACGAGCGGGGGGCGTGCATGAGCAGTTCTTC
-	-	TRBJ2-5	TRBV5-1	CASSLVQGSGETQYF	TGCGCCAGCAGCTTGGTGCAGGGATCGGGAGAGACCCAGTACTTC
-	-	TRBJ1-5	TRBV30	CAWSVGGSNQPQHF	TGTGCCTGGAGCGTGGGGGGGAGCAATCAGCCCCAGCATTTT
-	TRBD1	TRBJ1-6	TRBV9	CASSEGAGSPLHF	TGTGCCAGCAGCGAGGGGGCGGGTTCACCCCTCCACTTT
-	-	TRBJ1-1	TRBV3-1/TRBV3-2	CASSQDITEAFF	TGTGCCAGCAGCCAAGATATCACTGAAGCTTTCTTT
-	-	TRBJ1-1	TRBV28	CASSYRYTEAFF	TGTGCCAGCAGCTACCGGTACACTGAAGCTTTCTTT
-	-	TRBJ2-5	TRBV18	CASSPEVRGQETQYF	TGTGCCAGCTCACCCGAAGTAAGAGGGCAAGAGACCCAGTACTTC
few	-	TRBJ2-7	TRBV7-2	CASSLLASSYEQYF	TGTGCCAGCAGCTTACTCGCGAGCTCCTACGAGCAGTACTTC
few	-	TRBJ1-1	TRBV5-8	CASSRRVGGGNTEAFF	TGTGCCAGCAGCCGGCGGGTAGGAGGCGGGAACACTGAAGCTTTCTTT